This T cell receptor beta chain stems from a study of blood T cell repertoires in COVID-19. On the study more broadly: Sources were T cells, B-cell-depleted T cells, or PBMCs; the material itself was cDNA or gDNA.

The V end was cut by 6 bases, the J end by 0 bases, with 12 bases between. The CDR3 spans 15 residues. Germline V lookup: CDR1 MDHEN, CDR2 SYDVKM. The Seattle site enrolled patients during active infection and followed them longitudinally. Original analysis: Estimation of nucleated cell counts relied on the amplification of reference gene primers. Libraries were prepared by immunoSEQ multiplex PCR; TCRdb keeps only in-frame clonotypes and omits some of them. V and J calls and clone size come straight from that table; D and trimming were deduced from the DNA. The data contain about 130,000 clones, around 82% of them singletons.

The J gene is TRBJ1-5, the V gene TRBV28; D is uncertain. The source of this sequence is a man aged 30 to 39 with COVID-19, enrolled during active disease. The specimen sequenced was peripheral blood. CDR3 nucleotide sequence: TGTGCCAGCAGAACTCGGACTCTTAGCAATCAGCCCCAGCATTTT. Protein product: CASRTRTLSNQPQHF.